A selection of T cell receptor beta chains follows, all from one sample in a study of vaccination effects on CD4 cells after COVID-19. TCRdb's copy holds only in-frame clones and misses some; the assay was immunoSEQ multiplex PCR. The sample yields around 66,000 clones, 70% to 85% seen once. Their specific antigens are unknown. Here the sequenced sample was CD4+ T cells from PBMCs cultured without peptide, taken after COVID-19 vaccination. The receptors were sampled from a human donor who received a COVID-19 vaccine. The CDR3 runs from the conserved cysteine through the conserved F or W. A D gene is named only where the DNA matches it firmly. Only part of the rows carry a size: once, few, many, or a class if the clone is expanded.

cdr3_nt: TGTGCCAGCAGTTACTCAGGGAGGGGGCATAATTCACCCCTCCACTTT; cdr3_aa: CASSYSGRGHNSPLHF; d_call: TRBD1; clone_size: NA; j_call: TRBJ1-6; v_call: TRBV6-5; cdr3_length: 16
cdr3_nt: TGCGCCAGCAGCTTGGTTGTTGGGTTAGAAGAGACCCAGTACTTC; cdr3_aa: CASSLVVGLEETQYF; d_call: NA; clone_size: NA; j_call: TRBJ2-5; v_call: TRBV5-1; cdr3_length: 15
cdr3_nt: TGTGCCAGCAGTTTGCGGGGGACCGGGGAGCTGTTTTTT; cdr3_aa: CASSLRGTGELFF; d_call: TRBD2; clone_size: NA; j_call: TRBJ2-2; v_call: TRBV12-3/TRBV12-4; cdr3_length: 13
cdr3_nt: TGTGCCACCAGTGATTCGAGGGGGGGGAATCAGCCCCAGCATTTT; cdr3_aa: CATSDSRGGNQPQHF; d_call: NA; clone_size: NA; j_call: TRBJ1-5; v_call: TRBV24-1; cdr3_length: 15
cdr3_nt: TGTGCCAGCAGCGTAGGCCCGACAGGGATATTGAACTATGGCTACACCTTC; cdr3_aa: CASSVGPTGILNYGYTF; d_call: TRBD1; clone_size: NA; j_call: TRBJ1-2; v_call: TRBV9; cdr3_length: 17
cdr3_nt: TGTGCCAGCTCACCACTAGCGGTTAGGTCTGGGGCCAACGTCCTGACTTTC; cdr3_aa: CASSPLAVRSGANVLTF; d_call: NA; clone_size: NA; j_call: TRBJ2-6; v_call: TRBV18; cdr3_length: 17
cdr3_nt: TGTGCCAGCAGCTTACGGACAGGGTTTGGAAACACCATATATTTT; cdr3_aa: CASSLRTGFGNTIYF; d_call: TRBD1; clone_size: NA; j_call: TRBJ1-3; v_call: TRBV13; cdr3_length: 15
cdr3_nt: TGTGCCAGTAGTACGGTCGGACAGGGGACAGATACGCAGTATTTT; cdr3_aa: CASSTVGQGTDTQYF; d_call: TRBD1; clone_size: NA; j_call: TRBJ2-3; v_call: TRBV19; cdr3_length: 15
cdr3_nt: TGTGCCAGCAGCCAAAAAGGCGTATTCCGCTCCTACAATGAGCAGTTCTTC; cdr3_aa: CASSQKGVFRSYNEQFF; d_call: NA; clone_size: NA; j_call: TRBJ2-1; v_call: TRBV14; cdr3_length: 17
cdr3_nt: TGTGCCAGCAGCTTAGGGGGGGGTGTAGGTACTGAAGCTTTCTTT; cdr3_aa: CASSLGGGVGTEAFF; d_call: NA; clone_size: NA; j_call: TRBJ1-1; v_call: TRBV7-9; cdr3_length: 15
cdr3_nt: TGTGCCAGCAGTTTATTTAGCCTTGAAGCTTTCTTT; cdr3_aa: CASSLFSLEAFF; d_call: NA; clone_size: NA; j_call: TRBJ1-1; v_call: TRBV28; cdr3_length: 12
cdr3_nt: TGCGCCAGCACCTGGGACCTCGGGTATGGCTACACCTTC; cdr3_aa: CASTWDLGYGYTF; d_call: NA; clone_size: NA; j_call: TRBJ1-2; v_call: TRBV5-1; cdr3_length: 13
cdr3_nt: TGTGCCAGCAGCCCAAATGGGGGGGAGACCCAGTACTTC; cdr3_aa: CASSPNGGETQYF; d_call: NA; clone_size: NA; j_call: TRBJ2-5; v_call: TRBV12-3/TRBV12-4; cdr3_length: 13
cdr3_nt: TGTGCCAGCAGCCAGGGACGGCCCTCTGAAGCTTTCTTT; cdr3_aa: CASSQGRPSEAFF; d_call: NA; clone_size: NA; j_call: TRBJ1-1; v_call: TRBV3-1/TRBV3-2; cdr3_length: 13
cdr3_nt: TGTGCCAGCAGTTACTCGAGATCCCCCACAGATACGCAGTATTTT; cdr3_aa: CASSYSRSPTDTQYF; d_call: NA; clone_size: NA; j_call: TRBJ2-3; v_call: TRBV6-5; cdr3_length: 15
cdr3_nt: TGTGCCAGTAGTTCAAGTGGGGGGACCCAAGCCCATGGCTACACCTTC; cdr3_aa: CASSSSGGTQAHGYTF; d_call: NA; clone_size: NA; j_call: TRBJ1-2; v_call: TRBV19; cdr3_length: 16
cdr3_nt: TGTGCCAGCAGCGGGACAGGGGGCGCAGTCACTGAAGCTTTCTTT; cdr3_aa: CASSGTGGAVTEAFF; d_call: TRBD1; clone_size: NA; j_call: TRBJ1-1; v_call: TRBV9; cdr3_length: 15
cdr3_nt: TGCGCCAGCCAAAACCAGGGCCTTAATGAAAAACTGTTTTTT; cdr3_aa: CASQNQGLNEKLFF; d_call: NA; clone_size: NA; j_call: TRBJ1-4; v_call: TRBV4-1; cdr3_length: 14
cdr3_nt: TGCGCCAGCAGCCAAGGAGGCAAGTCTTTTAGCGGGGGGACCACAGATACGCAGTATTTT; cdr3_aa: CASSQGGKSFSGGTTDTQYF; d_call: TRBD2; clone_size: once; j_call: TRBJ2-3; v_call: TRBV4-3; cdr3_length: 20
cdr3_nt: TGCGCCAGCAGACAGGACGGAATTGGGGATGAGCAGTTCTTC; cdr3_aa: CASRQDGIGDEQFF; d_call: NA; clone_size: NA; j_call: TRBJ2-1; v_call: TRBV5-1; cdr3_length: 14
cdr3_nt: TGTGCCAGCAGCGTACTTCCCGGGTTGATGAGCACAGATACGCAGTATTTT; cdr3_aa: CASSVLPGLMSTDTQYF; d_call: NA; clone_size: NA; j_call: TRBJ2-3; v_call: TRBV2; cdr3_length: 17
cdr3_nt: TGTGCCAGCAGTGATCGCCCCGGGCGGGGGAACACAGATACGCAGTATTTT; cdr3_aa: CASSDRPGRGNTDTQYF; d_call: TRBD2; clone_size: NA; j_call: TRBJ2-3; v_call: TRBV6-1; cdr3_length: 17
cdr3_nt: TGTGCCACCAGTGATTTTTGGGGCCAAAACACCGGGGAGCTGTTTTTT; cdr3_aa: CATSDFWGQNTGELFF; d_call: NA; clone_size: NA; j_call: TRBJ2-2; v_call: TRBV24-1; cdr3_length: 16
cdr3_nt: TGTGCCAGCAGCGCAGTTCGGGGTGGTCGGGAGACCCAGTACTTC; cdr3_aa: CASSAVRGGRETQYF; d_call: NA; clone_size: once; j_call: TRBJ2-5; v_call: TRBV3-1/TRBV3-2; cdr3_length: 15
cdr3_nt: TGTGCCAGCAGTCCCCACTCGGGGGGCCAAGAGACCCAGTACTTC; cdr3_aa: CASSPHSGGQETQYF; d_call: TRBD2; clone_size: NA; j_call: TRBJ2-5; v_call: TRBV27; cdr3_length: 15
cdr3_nt: TGTGCCGGTTCTCTGACAGCCATGAACACCGGGGAGCTGTTTTTT; cdr3_aa: CAGSLTAMNTGELFF; d_call: NA; clone_size: NA; j_call: TRBJ2-2; v_call: TRBV6-5; cdr3_length: 15
cdr3_nt: TGTGCCAGCAGTGGGACAGGGGAAGCGATCACTGAAGCTTTCTTT; cdr3_aa: CASSGTGEAITEAFF; d_call: TRBD1; clone_size: NA; j_call: TRBJ1-1; v_call: TRBV5-6; cdr3_length: 15
cdr3_nt: TGTGCCAGCAGCGGTCGACAGGGGGGGGAGGATGGCTACACCTTC; cdr3_aa: CASSGRQGGEDGYTF; d_call: TRBD1; clone_size: NA; j_call: TRBJ1-2; v_call: TRBV9; cdr3_length: 15
cdr3_nt: TGTGCCAGTAGGGGATTTGGGGGAGCCAAAAACATTCAGTACTTC; cdr3_aa: CASRGFGGAKNIQYF; d_call: NA; clone_size: NA; j_call: TRBJ2-4; v_call: TRBV19; cdr3_length: 15
cdr3_nt: TGTGCCAGCAGTTACTCGGGTGGGGGAGGATTCGGCTACACCTTC; cdr3_aa: CASSYSGGGGFGYTF; d_call: NA; clone_size: NA; j_call: TRBJ1-2; v_call: TRBV6-5; cdr3_length: 15
cdr3_nt: TGTGCCAGCACCCTGGGGTACAGGGCGTCGCCCTCTGGAAACACCATATATTTT; cdr3_aa: CASTLGYRASPSGNTIYF; d_call: NA; clone_size: NA; j_call: TRBJ1-3; v_call: TRBV7-8; cdr3_length: 18
cdr3_nt: TGTGCCAGCAGCGTAGCCCCCCACAACTCTGGAAACACCATATATTTT; cdr3_aa: CASSVAPHNSGNTIYF; d_call: NA; clone_size: NA; j_call: TRBJ1-3; v_call: TRBV9; cdr3_length: 16
cdr3_nt: TGTGCCAGCAGCTCACTAGCGGGGGGGAGGGAGACCCAGTACTTC; cdr3_aa: CASSSLAGGRETQYF; d_call: TRBD2; clone_size: NA; j_call: TRBJ2-5; v_call: TRBV7-3; cdr3_length: 15
cdr3_nt: TGTGCCAGTAGCAACCCAGGACAGGGTGGGTCACCCCTCCACTTT; cdr3_aa: CASSNPGQGGSPLHF; d_call: TRBD1; clone_size: NA; j_call: TRBJ1-6; v_call: TRBV19; cdr3_length: 15
cdr3_nt: TGTGCCAGTACTTCCAGGGGGCTGAACACTGAAGCTTTCTTT; cdr3_aa: CASTSRGLNTEAFF; d_call: TRBD1; clone_size: NA; j_call: TRBJ1-1; v_call: TRBV19; cdr3_length: 14
cdr3_nt: TGTGCCAGCAGCCCCGGGACAGGGCACTATGGCTACACCTTC; cdr3_aa: CASSPGTGHYGYTF; d_call: TRBD1; clone_size: NA; j_call: TRBJ1-2; v_call: TRBV7-8; cdr3_length: 14
cdr3_nt: TGCGCCAGCAGCCAAGGGGGACGGCCTTCTAACAGGGGTGGAAGCAATCAGCCCCAGCATTTT; cdr3_aa: CASSQGGRPSNRGGSNQPQHF; d_call: TRBD1; clone_size: NA; j_call: TRBJ1-5; v_call: TRBV4-1; cdr3_length: 21
cdr3_nt: TGTGCCAGCAGCTTAGGGTTCAGTGGAGATACGCAGTATTTT; cdr3_aa: CASSLGFSGDTQYF; d_call: NA; clone_size: NA; j_call: TRBJ2-3; v_call: TRBV7-3; cdr3_length: 14
cdr3_nt: TGCAGTGCTAGAGAGCAAAAGACCCAGTACTTC; cdr3_aa: CSAREQKTQYF; d_call: NA; clone_size: NA; j_call: TRBJ2-5; v_call: TRBV20-1; cdr3_length: 11
cdr3_nt: TGCGCCAGCAGCTCGACCGGGGCATTCCAAGAGACCCAGTACTTC; cdr3_aa: CASSSTGAFQETQYF; d_call: NA; clone_size: NA; j_call: TRBJ2-5; v_call: TRBV5-1; cdr3_length: 15
cdr3_nt: TGCGCCAGCAGCTCCCGACAGGGTAGTTATGAAAAACTGTTTTTT; cdr3_aa: CASSSRQGSYEKLFF; d_call: TRBD1; clone_size: NA; j_call: TRBJ1-4; v_call: TRBV5-1; cdr3_length: 15
cdr3_nt: TGTGCCAGTAGCCCGGACGGAGGAAACACCATATATTTT; cdr3_aa: CASSPDGGNTIYF; d_call: NA; clone_size: NA; j_call: TRBJ1-3; v_call: TRBV19; cdr3_length: 13